Included here is one T cell receptor beta chain sequence, with context. The antigen is unknown. Clones were read by immunoSEQ multiplex PCR, and TCRdb kept only the in-frame ones, dropping some. The sample includes 5,500 to 7,000 clones, roughly 97% of them seen just once. This specimen comes from a study of naive CD8 T cells in extremely preterm neonates. Study-wide points: Compared with older groups, preterm CDR3s were shorter, with fewer N additions and less trimming.

The sample holds sorted live naive CD8+ CD45RA+CCR7+ T cells. Trimming cost V 5 bases and J 3 bases; bases outside gene matches: 12. Germline-derived CDR1 and CDR2 are MDHEN and SYDVKM. The length of the CDR3 is 16 residues. V gene TRBV28 combines with J gene TRBJ1-1; 7 bases align to TRBD1. Sequenced material: naive CD8+ T cells from blood. This TCR came from a human donor in good health. The DNA for the CDR3 is TGTGCCAGCAGTGACAGGGCGGGTAGGCTTGACACTGAAGCTTTCTTT. It is translated as CASSDRAGRLDTEAFF.